This T cell receptor (beta chain) appears in the sequencing data of a study of blood T cells in healthy people across ages. In the study overall: Using template switching, researchers captured about one barcoded beta molecule for each two T cells.

The table lists this clonotype with a few counts. Sample-barcoded 5' priming and a J-beta primer mix drove a second PCR of 7 to 11 cycles. TCRdb itself ran the 5' RACE reads through MiXCR, one entry per CDR3 protein. The sample consists of some 320,000 distinct CDR3 sequences, 25% to 30% of them appearing once. V lost 6 bases, J lost 5 bases, and 8 bases stayed unmatched. Germline loops: CDR1 SQVTM, CDR2 ANQGSEA. The CDR3 covers 13 residues. The sequenced material came from blood. The V and J genes are TRBV29-1 and TRBJ1-2; the match to TRBD1 covers 8 bases. The receptor was derived from a woman in her seventies in good health. CDR3 DNA: TGCAGCGTCAGTTGGGGACAGGAATATGGCTACACCTTC. Amino acid sequence: CSVSWGQEYGYTF.